The 5 T cell receptor beta chains below come from one sample, sequenced in a study of blood T cell repertoires in COVID-19 (dated by TCRdb to 2019 to 2021). Library preparation employed the immunoSEQ multiplex PCR assay. TCRdb's version of the immuneACCESS table is confined to in-frame rearrangements and falls short of the full clone set. An unresolved V gene accounts for under half of the shortfall where checked; the remainder is of unknown origin. A total of about 240,000 clones appear in this sample, 75% to 85% of them only once. Clones ranked in the top ten supply around 7.5% of the sample. The sample consisted of peripheral blood. Receptors originate from a woman older than 75 with COVID-19, enrolled during active disease.

The rearrangement uses TRBV15 and TRBJ2-3, with 8 bases fitting TRBD2. V was clipped by 3 bases and J by 2 bases; unmatched bases: 10. CDR1 is LNHNV and CDR2 is YYDKDF in the germline V gene (reference sequence). There are 17 residues in the CDR3. CDR3 in amino acids: CATSRGFVAGFTDTQYF. The CDR3 coding sequence is TGTGCCACCAGCAGGGGATTTGTAGCGGGGTTCACAGATACGCAGTATTTT.

This sequence joins TRBV7-3 and TRBJ2-5; D ambiguous. Trimming pared 5 bases from V and 4 bases from J, leaving 11 bases between. Germline lookup yields CDR1 SGHTA and CDR2 FQGTGA. The CDR3 is 13 residues long. CDR3 sequence reads: CASSPGSGETQYF. The CDR3, as DNA: TGTGCCAGCAGCCCCGGGTCCGGAGAGACCCAGTACTTC.

The chain employs TRBV7-2 and TRBJ1-5; D is unclear. Trimming shortened V by 1 base and J by 0 bases, and 7 bases separated the two germline ends. The CDR3 is 15 amino acids. Germline CDR1 reads SGHTA; CDR2 reads FQGNSA. The CDR3 loop is CASSLDFNSNQPQHF. The CDR3 DNA sequence: TGTGCCAGCAGCTTAGACTTCAATAGCAATCAGCCCCAGCATTTT.

This rearrangement joins TRBV27 to TRBJ1-1; 7 bases fit TRBD1. CDR3 size: 15 residues. Germline values: CDR1 MNHEY, CDR2 SMNVEV (reference sequence). The V and J ends lost 3 bases and 3 bases, in that order; junction bases with no gene match: 7. The CDR3 is CASSFLSRGDTEAFF. As DNA, the CDR3 is TGTGCCAGCAGTTTCCTCTCCAGGGGGGACACTGAAGCTTTCTTT.

The V gene is TRBV11-2, the J gene TRBJ2-1; TRBD1 agrees at 7 bases. This CDR3 has 17 residues. Germline V gene lookup returns CDR1 SGHAT and CDR2 FQNNGV. The junction had 8 bases not matched to a gene; V was cut back by 2 bases and J by 1 base. This CDR3 reads CASSLWGRGLSYNEQFF. CDR3 nucleotides: TGTGCCAGCAGCTTATGGGGCAGGGGGTTATCCTACAATGAGCAGTTCTTC.